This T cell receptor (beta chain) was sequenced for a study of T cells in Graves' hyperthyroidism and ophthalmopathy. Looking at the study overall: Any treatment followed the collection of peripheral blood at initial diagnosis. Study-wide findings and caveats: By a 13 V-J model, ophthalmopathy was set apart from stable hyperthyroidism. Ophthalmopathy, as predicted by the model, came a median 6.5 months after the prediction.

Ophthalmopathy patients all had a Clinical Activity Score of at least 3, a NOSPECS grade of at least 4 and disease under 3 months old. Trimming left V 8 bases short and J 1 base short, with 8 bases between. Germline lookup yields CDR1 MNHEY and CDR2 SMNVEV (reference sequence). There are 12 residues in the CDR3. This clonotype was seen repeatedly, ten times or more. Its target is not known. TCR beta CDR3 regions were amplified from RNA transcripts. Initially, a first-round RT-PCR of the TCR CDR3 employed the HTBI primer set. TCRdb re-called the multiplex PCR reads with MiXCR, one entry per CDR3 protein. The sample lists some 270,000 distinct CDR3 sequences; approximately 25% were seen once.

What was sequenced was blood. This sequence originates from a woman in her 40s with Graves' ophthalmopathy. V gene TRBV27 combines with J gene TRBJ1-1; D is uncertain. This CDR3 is CASPPSNTEAFF. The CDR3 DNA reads TGTGCCAGCCCACCCTCGAACACTGAAGCTTTCTTT.